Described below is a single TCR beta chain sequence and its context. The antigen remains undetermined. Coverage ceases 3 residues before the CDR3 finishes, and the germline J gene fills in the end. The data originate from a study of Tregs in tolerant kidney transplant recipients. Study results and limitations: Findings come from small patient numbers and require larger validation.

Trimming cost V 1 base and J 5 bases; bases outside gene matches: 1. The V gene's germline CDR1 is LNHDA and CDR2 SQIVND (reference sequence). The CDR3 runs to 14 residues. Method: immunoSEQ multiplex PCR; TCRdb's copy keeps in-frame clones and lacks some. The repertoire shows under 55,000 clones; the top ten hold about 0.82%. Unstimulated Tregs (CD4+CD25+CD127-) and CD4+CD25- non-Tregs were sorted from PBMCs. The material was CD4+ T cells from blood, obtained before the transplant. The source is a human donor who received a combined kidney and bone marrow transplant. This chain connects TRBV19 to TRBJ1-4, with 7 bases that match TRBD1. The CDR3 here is CASSIGDRNEKLFF. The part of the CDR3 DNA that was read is TGTGCCAGTAGTATAGGGGACAGAAATGAAAAA.